These T cell receptor beta chains were read from a single sample in a study of blood T cell repertoires in COVID-19. Clones were read by immunoSEQ multiplex PCR, and TCRdb kept only the in-frame ones, dropping some. The table has about 39,000 clones, about four fifths seen once. Sequencing input: peripheral blood. These receptors were taken from a man between 60 and 75 years old in a cohort sampled during active COVID-19. Each CDR3 is given with its conserved first and last residue. The order of the fields is CDR3 protein, CDR3 DNA, J gene, clone size, D gene, V gene. D genes are given only for firm matches. Rows give clone size only sometimes, using once, few, many, or a class for an expanded clone.

CDR3: CASSLGLAGGVPEQFF
DNA: TGTGCCAGCAGCTTAGGGCTAGCGGGAGGTGTACCTGAGCAGTTCTTC
J: TRBJ2-1
size: once
D: TRBD2
V: TRBV7-3

CDR3: CASSYMRDRAGEQFF
DNA: TGTGCCAGCAGCTATATGCGAGACAGGGCGGGTGAGCAGTTCTTC
J: TRBJ2-1
size: .
D: TRBD1
V: TRBV3-1/TRBV3-2

CDR3: CASSVGGSEQYF
DNA: TGTGCCAGCAGCGTCGGGGGGAGCGAGCAGTACTTC
J: TRBJ2-7
size: .
D: TRBD2
V: TRBV9

CDR3: CASCRDRRHEQYF
DNA: TGTGCCAGCTGCCGGGACAGGAGACACGAGCAGTACTTC
J: TRBJ2-7
size: few
D: TRBD1
V: TRBV28

CDR3: CASASGRRTSTDTQYF
DNA: TGCGCCAGCGCTAGCGGGAGGCGAACTAGCACAGATACGCAGTATTTT
J: TRBJ2-3
size: .
D: TRBD2
V: TRBV10-2

CDR3: CAWSGGAGVQGGELFF
DNA: TGTGCCTGGAGTGGAGGAGCGGGAGTTCAGGGCGGGGAGCTGTTTTTT
J: TRBJ2-2
size: .
D: TRBD2
V: TRBV30

CDR3: CASSRYGGDEKLFF
DNA: TGTGCCAGCAGCCGCTATGGGGGGGACGAAAAACTGTTTTTT
J: TRBJ1-4
size: few
D: .
V: TRBV7-9

CDR3: CAWAGTLAYEQYF
DNA: TGTGCCTGGGCCGGGACTCTGGCCTACGAGCAGTACTTC
J: TRBJ2-7
size: .
D: .
V: TRBV30

CDR3: CASSLPPLTSGGGRAGELFF
DNA: TGCGCCAGCAGCTTGCCGCCCCTGACTAGCGGGGGTGGGAGGGCCGGGGAGCTGTTTTTT
J: TRBJ2-2
size: .
D: TRBD2
V: TRBV5-1

CDR3: CASSLEQTGLAGQYF
DNA: TGTGCCAGCAGCTTAGAGCAGACGGGACTAGCGGGGCAGTACTTC
J: TRBJ2-7
size: .
D: TRBD2
V: TRBV11-3

CDR3: CASSLAAVRTGELFF
DNA: TGTGCCAGCAGTCTGGCGGCCGTTAGAACCGGGGAGCTGTTTTTT
J: TRBJ2-2
size: once
D: .
V: TRBV28

CDR3: CSVEESERGYEQYF
DNA: TGCAGCGTTGAAGAGTCCGAGCGGGGCTACGAGCAGTACTTC
J: TRBJ2-7
size: few
D: TRBD2
V: TRBV29-1

CDR3: CASSPPLEGGKPQHF
DNA: TGTGCCAGCTCACCACCGTTAGAAGGGGGTAAGCCCCAGCATTTT
J: TRBJ1-5
size: few
D: .
V: TRBV18

CDR3: CASSTQVNTEAFF
DNA: TGTGCCAGCAGCACCCAGGTGAACACTGAAGCTTTCTTT
J: TRBJ1-1
size: .
D: .
V: TRBV12-3/TRBV12-4

CDR3: CASSYGQINEQFF
DNA: TGTGCCAGCAGTTACGGTCAGATCAATGAGCAGTTCTTC
J: TRBJ2-1
size: .
D: .
V: TRBV6-2/TRBV6-3

CDR3: CASSNGLAGVSYEQYF
DNA: TGTGCCAGCAGCAACGGACTAGCGGGAGTGTCCTACGAGCAGTACTTC
J: TRBJ2-7
size: few
D: TRBD2
V: TRBV27

CDR3: CASSLPEGAANYGYTF
DNA: TGTGCCAGCAGCTTGCCCGAGGGGGCGGCTAACTATGGCTACACCTTC
J: TRBJ1-2
size: .
D: TRBD1
V: TRBV5-4

CDR3: CASSFFVGVEAFF
DNA: TGTGCCAGCAGCTTTTTCGTGGGCGTTGAAGCTTTCTTT
J: TRBJ1-1
size: few
D: .
V: TRBV11-2

CDR3: CASSFSGNTEAFF
DNA: TGTGCCAGCAGCTTTTCGGGTAACACTGAAGCTTTCTTT
J: TRBJ1-1
size: .
D: .
V: TRBV7-9

CDR3: CAWSGGQGSNQPQHF
DNA: TGTGCCTGGAGTGGGGGACAGGGGAGCAATCAGCCCCAGCATTTT
J: TRBJ1-5
size: .
D: TRBD1
V: TRBV30

CDR3: CASSHRGSRTEAFF
DNA: TGTGCCAGCAGCCACAGGGGGTCTAGGACTGAAGCTTTCTTT
J: TRBJ1-1
size: once
D: TRBD1
V: TRBV6-5

CDR3: CASSLGQTTEAFF
DNA: TGTGCCAGCAGTTTAGGACAGACCACTGAAGCTTTCTTT
J: TRBJ1-1
size: .
D: .
V: TRBV27

CDR3: CASSMLAPSYNEQFF
DNA: TGTGCCAGCAGCATGTTGGCCCCGTCGTACAATGAGCAGTTCTTC
J: TRBJ2-1
size: .
D: .
V: TRBV7-9

CDR3: CASSQDLFTDTQYF
DNA: TGCGCCAGCAGCCAAGACCTATTCACAGATACGCAGTATTTT
J: TRBJ2-3
size: .
D: .
V: TRBV4-1

CDR3: CASSPIDRYSGNTIYF
DNA: TGTGCCAGCTCACCTATTGACAGATACTCTGGAAACACCATATATTTT
J: TRBJ1-3
size: .
D: .
V: TRBV18

CDR3: CASSLRGTGELFF
DNA: TGTGCCAGCAGCTTAAGAGGCACCGGGGAGCTGTTTTTT
J: TRBJ2-2
size: .
D: .
V: TRBV11-3

CDR3: CATSASFSTDTQYF
DNA: TGTGCCACCAGTGCTTCCTTTAGCACAGATACGCAGTATTTT
J: TRBJ2-3
size: .
D: .
V: TRBV24-1

CDR3: CASTQQGMGTGELFF
DNA: TGTGCCAGTACCCAACAGGGTATGGGCACCGGGGAGCTGTTTTTT
J: TRBJ2-2
size: .
D: .
V: TRBV19

CDR3: CAWSVHLAGELFF
DNA: TGTGCCTGGAGTGTACACCTGGCCGGGGAGCTGTTTTTT
J: TRBJ2-2
size: .
D: .
V: TRBV30

CDR3: CASSFTEGDTEAFF
DNA: TGTGCCAGCAGCTTTACGGAGGGCGACACTGAAGCTTTCTTT
J: TRBJ1-1
size: few
D: .
V: TRBV7-8

CDR3: CSVEERTGYGATDTQYF
DNA: TGCAGCGTTGAAGAAAGGACAGGGTACGGGGCGACAGATACGCAGTATTTT
J: TRBJ2-3
size: .
D: TRBD1
V: TRBV29-1

CDR3: CASSLGLGGGYTF
DNA: TGTGCCAGCAGCCTTGGACTTGGCGGGGGCTACACCTTC
J: TRBJ1-2
size: .
D: .
V: TRBV28

CDR3: CASSLGTGTTGANVLTF
DNA: TGTGCCAGCAGCTTAGGGACAGGTACCACTGGGGCCAACGTCCTGACTTTC
J: TRBJ2-6
size: .
D: TRBD1
V: TRBV7-2

CDR3: CAWRQGPGNTIYF
DNA: TGTGCCTGGAGACAGGGCCCTGGAAACACCATATATTTT
J: TRBJ1-3
size: .
D: .
V: TRBV30

CDR3: CASRPAGGGNEQFF
DNA: TGTGCCAGCAGACCCGCGGGGGGGGGCAATGAGCAGTTCTTC
J: TRBJ2-1
size: .
D: TRBD2
V: TRBV6-5

CDR3: CSVRDRGYEQFF
DNA: TGCAGCGTCCGGGACAGGGGTTATGAGCAGTTCTTC
J: TRBJ2-1
size: .
D: TRBD1
V: TRBV29-1

CDR3: CAWKLAGGNEQFF
DNA: TGTGCCTGGAAGCTAGCGGGAGGCAATGAGCAGTTCTTC
J: TRBJ2-1
size: .
D: TRBD2
V: TRBV30

CDR3: CASSDSTGATSYEQYF
DNA: TGTGCCAGCAGCGACTCGACAGGGGCCACTTCCTACGAGCAGTACTTC
J: TRBJ2-7
size: once
D: TRBD1
V: TRBV5-5

CDR3: CASSPNRGENEKLFF
DNA: TGTGCCAGCAGCCCCAACAGGGGTGAGAATGAAAAACTGTTTTTT
J: TRBJ1-4
size: once
D: TRBD1
V: TRBV3-1/TRBV3-2

CDR3: CASSQRQGDTGELFF
DNA: TGCGCCAGCAGCCAAAGACAGGGCGACACCGGGGAGCTGTTTTTT
J: TRBJ2-2
size: .
D: TRBD1
V: TRBV4-1

CDR3: CSVATSGGSGETQYF
DNA: TGCAGCGTTGCGACTAGCGGGGGTAGTGGGGAGACCCAGTACTTC
J: TRBJ2-5
size: .
D: TRBD2
V: TRBV29-1

CDR3: CATSREGAMNTEAFF
DNA: TGTGCCACCAGCAGAGAGGGGGCAATGAACACTGAAGCTTTCTTT
J: TRBJ1-1
size: .
D: .
V: TRBV15

CDR3: CATSDPQRSYTDTQYF
DNA: TGTGCCACCAGTGACCCCCAGCGGAGCTACACAGATACGCAGTATTTT
J: TRBJ2-3
size: .
D: .
V: TRBV24-1

CDR3: CASGGGQGQEKLFF
DNA: TGTGCCAGCGGCGGGGGACAGGGACAGGAAAAACTGTTTTTT
J: TRBJ1-4
size: .
D: TRBD1
V: TRBV2

CDR3: CASSLGERTGWAYEQYF
DNA: TGTGCCAGCAGCTTGGGGGAGAGGACAGGGTGGGCCTACGAGCAGTACTTC
J: TRBJ2-7
size: .
D: TRBD1
V: TRBV5-6

CDR3: CASRGAGGTTDTQYF
DNA: TGTGCCAGCAGGGGAGCGGGGGGCACCACAGATACGCAGTATTTT
J: TRBJ2-3
size: .
D: TRBD2
V: TRBV6-5

CDR3: CASSGRTSGLGDTQYF
DNA: TGTGCCAGTAGTGGAAGGACTAGCGGCTTGGGAGATACGCAGTATTTT
J: TRBJ2-3
size: .
D: TRBD2
V: TRBV19

CDR3: CATSRELAVYEQYF
DNA: TGTGCCACCAGCAGAGAACTAGCGGTCTACGAGCAGTACTTC
J: TRBJ2-7
size: .
D: TRBD2
V: TRBV15

CDR3: CASSFVPEGVGEQYF
DNA: TGTGCCAGCAGTTTTGTCCCTGAGGGGGTCGGCGAGCAGTACTTC
J: TRBJ2-7
size: .
D: .
V: TRBV27

CDR3: CASSGTEVVDYGYTF
DNA: TGCGCCAGCAGTGGCACGGAGGTGGTTGACTATGGCTACACCTTC
J: TRBJ1-2
size: once
D: .
V: TRBV10-2

CDR3: CASSSWQGNSPLHF
DNA: TGTGCCAGCAGCAGTTGGCAGGGAAATTCACCCCTCCACTTT
J: TRBJ1-6
size: .
D: .
V: TRBV13

CDR3: CASSLTGSNEQFF
DNA: TGTGCCAGCAGCTTAACCGGGTCCAATGAGCAGTTCTTC
J: TRBJ2-1
size: .
D: .
V: TRBV7-3

CDR3: CASSYSNGRVFF
DNA: TGTGCCAGCAGTTACTCGAATGGGAGAGTTTTCTTT
J: TRBJ1-1
size: .
D: .
V: TRBV6-5

CDR3: CATSTSQRDNEQFF
DNA: TGTGCCACCTCAACAAGCCAGCGGGACAATGAGCAGTTCTTC
J: TRBJ2-1
size: .
D: .
V: TRBV6-6

CDR3: CASSQGGTSTDTQYF
DNA: TGCGCCAGCAGCCAAGGGGGGACTAGCACAGATACGCAGTATTTT
J: TRBJ2-3
size: once
D: .
V: TRBV4-1

CDR3: CASSWDRGHGYTF
DNA: TGTGCCAGCAGTTGGGACAGGGGGCATGGCTACACCTTC
J: TRBJ1-2
size: .
D: TRBD1
V: TRBV28

CDR3: CASSRGRKGYTF
DNA: TGTGCCAGCAGCCGAGGGCGAAAAGGCTACACCTTC
J: TRBJ1-2
size: .
D: .
V: TRBV28

CDR3: CSVGSRTGVGETQYF
DNA: TGCAGCGTTGGTTCAAGGACAGGGGTGGGGGAGACCCAGTACTTC
J: TRBJ2-5
size: .
D: TRBD1
V: TRBV29-1